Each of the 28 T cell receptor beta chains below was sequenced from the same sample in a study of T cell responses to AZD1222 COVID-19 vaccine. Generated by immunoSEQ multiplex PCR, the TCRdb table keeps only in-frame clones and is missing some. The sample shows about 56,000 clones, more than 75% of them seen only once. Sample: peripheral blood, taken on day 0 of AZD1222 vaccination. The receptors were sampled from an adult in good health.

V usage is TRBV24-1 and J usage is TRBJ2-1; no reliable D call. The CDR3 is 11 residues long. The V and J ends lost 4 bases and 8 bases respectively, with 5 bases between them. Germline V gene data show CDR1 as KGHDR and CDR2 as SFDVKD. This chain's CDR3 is CATSERDEQFF. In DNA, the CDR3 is TGTGCCACCAGTGAACGTGATGAGCAGTTCTTC.

The CDR3 sequence: CASSPGLAGVVIQYF. DNA of the CDR3: TGTGCCAGCAGCCCTGGACTAGCGGGAGTTGTCATTCAGTACTTC. The V gene is TRBV5-8, the J gene TRBJ2-4, with 13 bases matching TRBD2. The CDR3 is made up of 15 amino acids. The germline gives CDR1 SGHTS, CDR2 YDEGEE. V shed 4 bases and J 9 bases; nucleotides not matched to a gene: 7.

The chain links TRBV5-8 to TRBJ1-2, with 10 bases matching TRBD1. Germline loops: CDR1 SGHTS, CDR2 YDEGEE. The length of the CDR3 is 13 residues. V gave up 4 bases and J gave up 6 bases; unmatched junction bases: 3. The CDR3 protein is CASSPDRGHGYTF. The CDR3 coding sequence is TGTGCCAGCAGCCCCGACAGGGGGCATGGCTACACCTTC.

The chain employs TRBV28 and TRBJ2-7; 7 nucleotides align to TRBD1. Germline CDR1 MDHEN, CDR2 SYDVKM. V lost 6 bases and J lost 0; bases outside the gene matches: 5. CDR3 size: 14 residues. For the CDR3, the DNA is TGTGCCAGCAGGACGACAGGGAGCTCCTACGAGCAGTACTTC. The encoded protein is CASRTTGSSYEQYF.

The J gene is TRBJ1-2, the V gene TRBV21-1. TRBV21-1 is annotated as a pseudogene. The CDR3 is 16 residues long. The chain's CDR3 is CASSKPSGGHNYGYTF. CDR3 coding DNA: TGTGCCAGCAGCAAACCGTCCGGGGGACACAACTATGGCTACACCTTC.

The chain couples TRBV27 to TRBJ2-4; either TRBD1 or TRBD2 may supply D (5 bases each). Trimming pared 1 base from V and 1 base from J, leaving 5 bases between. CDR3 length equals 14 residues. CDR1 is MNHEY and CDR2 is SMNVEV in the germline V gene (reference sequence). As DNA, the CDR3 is TGTGCCAGCAGTTTATGGGGGGCCAAAAACATTCAGTACTTC. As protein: CASSLWGAKNIQYF.

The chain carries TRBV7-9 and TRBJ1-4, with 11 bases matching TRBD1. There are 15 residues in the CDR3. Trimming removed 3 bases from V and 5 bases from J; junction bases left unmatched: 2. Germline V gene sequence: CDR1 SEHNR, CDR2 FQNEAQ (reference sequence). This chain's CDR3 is CASSLDRGRNEKLFF. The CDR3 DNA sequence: TGTGCCAGCAGCTTGGACAGGGGGCGAAATGAAAAACTGTTTTTT.

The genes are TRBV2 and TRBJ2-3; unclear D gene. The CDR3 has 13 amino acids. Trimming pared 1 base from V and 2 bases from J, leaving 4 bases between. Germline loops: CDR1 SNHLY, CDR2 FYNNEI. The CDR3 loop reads CASSEGHTDTQYF. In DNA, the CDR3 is TGTGCCAGCAGTGAAGGCCACACAGATACGCAGTATTTT.

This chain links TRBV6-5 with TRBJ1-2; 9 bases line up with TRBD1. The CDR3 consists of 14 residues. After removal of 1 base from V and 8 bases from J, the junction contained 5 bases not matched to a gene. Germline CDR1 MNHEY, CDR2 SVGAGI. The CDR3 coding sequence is TGTGCCAGCAGTTACTTGGGACAGGGTCAGGGCTACACCTTC. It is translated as CASSYLGQGQGYTF.

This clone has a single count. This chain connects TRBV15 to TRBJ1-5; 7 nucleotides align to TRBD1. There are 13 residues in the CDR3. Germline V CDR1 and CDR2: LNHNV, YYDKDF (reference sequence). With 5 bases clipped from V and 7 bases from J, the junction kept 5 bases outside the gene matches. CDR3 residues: CATSQGVGQPQHF. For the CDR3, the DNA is TGTGCCACCAGCCAGGGGGTCGGGCAGCCCCAGCATTTT.

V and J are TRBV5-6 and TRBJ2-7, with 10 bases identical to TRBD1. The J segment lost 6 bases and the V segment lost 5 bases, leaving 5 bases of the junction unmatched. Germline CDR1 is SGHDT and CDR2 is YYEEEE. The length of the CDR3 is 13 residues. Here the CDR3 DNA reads TGTGCCAGCAGTCTGACAGGGGGCGGCGAGCAGTACTTC. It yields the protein CASSLTGGGEQYF.

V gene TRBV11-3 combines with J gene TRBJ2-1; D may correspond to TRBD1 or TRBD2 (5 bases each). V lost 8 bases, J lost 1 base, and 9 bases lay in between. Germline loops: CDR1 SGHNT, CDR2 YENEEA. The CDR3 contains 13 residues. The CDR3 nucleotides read TGTGCCAGCGGGACGGGGTCCTACAATGAGCAGTTCTTC. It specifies CASGTGSYNEQFF.

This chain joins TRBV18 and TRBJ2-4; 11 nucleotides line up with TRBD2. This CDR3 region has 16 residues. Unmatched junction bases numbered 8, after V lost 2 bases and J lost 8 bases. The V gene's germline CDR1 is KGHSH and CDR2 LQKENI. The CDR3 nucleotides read TGTGCCAGCTCACCAAGGCTAGCGGGAGGTGGAGACATTCAGTACTTC. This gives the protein CASSPRLAGGGDIQYF.

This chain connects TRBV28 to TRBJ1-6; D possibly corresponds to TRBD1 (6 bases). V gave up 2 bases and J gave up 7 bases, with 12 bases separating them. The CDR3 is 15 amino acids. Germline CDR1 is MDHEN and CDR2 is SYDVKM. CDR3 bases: TGTGCCAGCAGTTTAAGTGACAGGTGGAATTCACCCCTCCACTTT. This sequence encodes CASSLSDRWNSPLHF.

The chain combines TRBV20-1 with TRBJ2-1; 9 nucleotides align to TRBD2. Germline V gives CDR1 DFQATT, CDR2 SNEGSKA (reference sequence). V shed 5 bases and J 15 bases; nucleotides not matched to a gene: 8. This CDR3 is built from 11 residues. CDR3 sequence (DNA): TGCAGTGCTGGAATTAGCGGGAGACCGTTCTTC. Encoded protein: CSAGISGRPFF.

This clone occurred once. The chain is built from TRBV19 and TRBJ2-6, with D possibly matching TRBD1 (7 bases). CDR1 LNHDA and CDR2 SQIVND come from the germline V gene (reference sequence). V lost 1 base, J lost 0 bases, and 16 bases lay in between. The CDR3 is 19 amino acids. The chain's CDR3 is CASSIGRGQAYSGANVLTF. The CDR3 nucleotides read TGTGCCAGTAGTATAGGGAGGGGGCAAGCGTACTCTGGGGCCAACGTCCTGACTTTC.

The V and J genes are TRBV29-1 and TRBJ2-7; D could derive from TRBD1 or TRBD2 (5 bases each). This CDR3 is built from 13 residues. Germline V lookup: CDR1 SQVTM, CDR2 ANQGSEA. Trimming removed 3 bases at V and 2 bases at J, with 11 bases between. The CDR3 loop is CSVERDGTYEQYF. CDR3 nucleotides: TGCAGCGTTGAGAGGGACGGGACCTACGAGCAGTACTTC.

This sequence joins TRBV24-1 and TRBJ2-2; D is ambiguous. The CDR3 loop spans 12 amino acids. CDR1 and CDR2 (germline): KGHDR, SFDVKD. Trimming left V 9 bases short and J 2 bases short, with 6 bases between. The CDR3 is CATEANTGELFF. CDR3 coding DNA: TGTGCCACCGAGGCTAACACCGGGGAGCTGTTTTTT.

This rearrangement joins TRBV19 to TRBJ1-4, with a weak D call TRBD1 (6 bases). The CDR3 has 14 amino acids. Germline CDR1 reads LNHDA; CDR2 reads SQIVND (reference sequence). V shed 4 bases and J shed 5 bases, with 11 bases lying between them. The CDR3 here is CASSTIDRNEKLFF. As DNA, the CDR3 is TGTGCCAGTAGTACCATCGACAGGAATGAAAAACTGTTTTTT. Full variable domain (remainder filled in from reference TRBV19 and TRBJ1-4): DGGITQSPKYLFRKEGQNVTLSCEQNLNHDAMYWYRQDPGQGLRLIYYSQIVNDFQKGDIAEGYSVSREKKESFPLTVTSAQKNPTAFYLCASSTIDRNEKLFFGSGTQLSVL.

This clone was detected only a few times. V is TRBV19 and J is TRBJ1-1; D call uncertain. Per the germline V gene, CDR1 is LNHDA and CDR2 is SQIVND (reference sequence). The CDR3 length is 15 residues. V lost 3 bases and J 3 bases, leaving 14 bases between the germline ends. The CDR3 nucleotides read TGTGCCAGTAGTATTCGTCCCGAGGCCTACACTGAAGCTTTCTTT. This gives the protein CASSIRPEAYTEAFF.

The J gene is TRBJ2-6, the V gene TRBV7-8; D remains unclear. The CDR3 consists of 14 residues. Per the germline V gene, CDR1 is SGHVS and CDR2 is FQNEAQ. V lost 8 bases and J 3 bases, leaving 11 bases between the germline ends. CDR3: CASDPAYGANVLTF. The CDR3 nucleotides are TGTGCCAGCGATCCGGCATATGGGGCCAACGTCCTGACTTTC.

The CDR3 nucleotides read TGTGCCAGCAGCCAAGTTACTAGCCAAGAGACCCAGTACTTC. Translated: CASSQVTSQETQYF. V and J are TRBV4-2 and TRBJ2-5, with D possibly being TRBD2 (5 bases). Germline V gene lookup returns CDR1 LGHNA and CDR2 YNFKEQ. CDR3 length: 14 residues. The ends were cut back, 1 base at V and 1 base at J, with 7 bases in the middle.

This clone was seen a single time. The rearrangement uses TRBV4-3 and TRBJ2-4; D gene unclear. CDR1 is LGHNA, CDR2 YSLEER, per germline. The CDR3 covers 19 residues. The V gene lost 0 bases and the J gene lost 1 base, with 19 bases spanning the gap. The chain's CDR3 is CASSQDLSRGVLAKNIQYF. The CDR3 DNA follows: TGCGCCAGCAGCCAAGATCTTTCTCGCGGCGTTCTGGCCAAAAACATTCAGTACTTC.

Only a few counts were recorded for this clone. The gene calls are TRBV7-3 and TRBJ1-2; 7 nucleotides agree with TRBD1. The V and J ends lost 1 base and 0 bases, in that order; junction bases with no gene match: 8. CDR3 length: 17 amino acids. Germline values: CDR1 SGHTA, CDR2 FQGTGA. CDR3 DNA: TGTGCCAGCAGCTTAAAAGGCGGGGACAGAGCTAACTATGGCTACACCTTC. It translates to CASSLKGGDRANYGYTF.

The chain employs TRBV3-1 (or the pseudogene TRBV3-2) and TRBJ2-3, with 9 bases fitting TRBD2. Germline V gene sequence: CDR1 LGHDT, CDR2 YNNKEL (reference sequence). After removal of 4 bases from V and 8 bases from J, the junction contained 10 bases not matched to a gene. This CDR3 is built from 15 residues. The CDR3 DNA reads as TGTGCCAGCAGCCCAATGACTAGCGGCAGCTCTACGCAGTATTTT. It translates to CASSPMTSGSSTQYF.

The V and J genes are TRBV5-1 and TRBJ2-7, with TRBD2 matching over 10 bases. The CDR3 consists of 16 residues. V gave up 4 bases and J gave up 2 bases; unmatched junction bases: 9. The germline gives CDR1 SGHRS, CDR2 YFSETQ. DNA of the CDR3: TGCGCCAGCAGCCCGGGGGGACTAGCGACTGCCTACGAGCAGTACTTC. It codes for CASSPGGLATAYEQYF.

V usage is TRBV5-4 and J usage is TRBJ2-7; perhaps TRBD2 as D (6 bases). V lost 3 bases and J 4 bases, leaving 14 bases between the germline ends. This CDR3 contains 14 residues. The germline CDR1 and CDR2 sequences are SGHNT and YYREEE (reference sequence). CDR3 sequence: CASSSQGGEYEQYF. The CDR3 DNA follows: TGTGCCAGCAGCTCCCAGGGCGGGGAGTACGAGCAGTACTTC. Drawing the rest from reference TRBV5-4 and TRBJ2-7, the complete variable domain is ETGVTQSPTHLIKTRGQQVTLRCSSQSGHNTVSWYQQALGQGPQFIFQYYREEENGRGNFPPRFSGLQFPNYSSELNVNALELDDSALYLCASSSQGGEYEQYFGPGTRLTVT.

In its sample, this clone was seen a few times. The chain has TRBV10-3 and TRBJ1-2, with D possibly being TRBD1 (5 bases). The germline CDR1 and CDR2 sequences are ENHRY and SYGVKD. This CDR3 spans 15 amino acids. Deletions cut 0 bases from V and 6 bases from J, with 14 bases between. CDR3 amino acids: CAISESLTGVDGYTF. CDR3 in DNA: TGTGCCATCAGTGAGTCACTAACGGGGGTGGATGGCTACACCTTC.